The 14 T cell receptor beta chains below all came from one sample that was sequenced in a study of CD8 T cells in Susac syndrome (dated by TCRdb to about 2019). The library was made by the immunoSEQ multiplex PCR assay. RNA was extracted using the RNeasy kit, and about 0.5 to 1 ug of the RNA was reverse transcribed with random hexamers. TCRdb passed the public sequencing reads through fastp at Q25 and MiXCR, retaining productive beta sequences. Each entry merges the rows of one CDR3 protein and shows their most common DNA and genes. Across this sample there are 120,000 to 150,000 distinct CDR3 sequences, with almost 96% seen only once. The top ten constitute approximately 0.08% of the sample. Specimen: CD4+ T cells from PBMCs. The receptors were sampled from a human donor with Susac syndrome.

The chain recombines TRBV15 with TRBJ2-1; 12 bases are shared with TRBD2. In germline, CDR1 is LNHNV, CDR2 YYDKDF (reference sequence). This CDR3 has 18 residues. With V trimmed by 1 base and J by 6 bases, 10 bases remained unmatched. CDR3 sequence (DNA): TGTGCCACCAGCAGAGGAGGTCGGACTAGCGGGATTAGCAATGAGCAGTTCTTC. Protein: CATSRGGRTSGISNEQFF.

CDR3 sequence (DNA): TGCAGTGCTACGACAGGGGGTGCGACCTACGAGCAGTACTTC. Translation: CSATTGGATYEQYF. The chain uses TRBV20-1 and TRBJ2-7, with TRBD1 matching 9 bases. CDR3 length: 14 residues. J was trimmed by 2 bases and V by 4 bases; bases with no gene match: 6. In germline, CDR1 is DFQATT, CDR2 SNEGSKA (reference sequence).

On this clonotype itself: Without the conserved terminal phenylalanine or tryptophan, this CDR3 likely stems from a read error. This sequence joins TRBV29-1 and TRBJ2-5; possible D gene TRBD1, 6 bases. Per germline, CDR1 SQVTM and CDR2 ANQGSEA. The V gene lost 7 bases and the J gene lost 5 bases, with 14 bases spanning the gap. This CDR3 has 12 amino acids. This CDR3 reads CSGAPRGETQYL. The CDR3 DNA reads TGCAGCGGGGCCCCTAGGGGGGAGACCCAGTACCTC.

The chain recombines TRBV28 with TRBJ2-5, with no clear D. There are 12 residues in the CDR3. Trimming stripped 4 bases from V and 5 bases from J, with 8 bases between. In germline, CDR1 is MDHEN, CDR2 SYDVKM. CDR3 sequence reads: CASSSRRETQYF. Written as DNA, the CDR3 is TGTGCCAGCAGTTCGAGACGGGAGACCCAGTACTTC.

The chain combines TRBV7-9 with TRBJ2-6; 12 bases are shared with TRBD1. V shed 1 base, J shed 1 base, and the junction held 5 bases outside the gene matches. Germline V CDR1 and CDR2: SEHNR, FQNEAQ (reference sequence). There are 19 residues in the CDR3. CDR3 nucleotide sequence: TGTGCCAGCAGCTTAGTCCAGGGACAGGGGGCATCTGGGGCCAACGTCCTGACTTTC. Its protein product is CASSLVQGQGASGANVLTF.

The chain recombines TRBV14 with TRBJ2-2; D gene unclear. This CDR3 region has 13 residues. Between the trimmed V and J ends, which lost 2 bases and 3 bases, there was a span of 4 bases. The V gene's germline CDR1 is SGHDN and CDR2 FVKESK. The CDR3 sequence: CASSQFDTGELFF. As DNA, the CDR3 is TGTGCCAGCAGCCAATTTGACACCGGGGAGCTGTTTTTT. Full variable domain (remainder filled in from reference TRBV14 and TRBJ2-2): EAGVTQFPSHSVIEKGQTVTLRCDPISGHDNLYWYRRVMGKEIKFLLHFVKESKQDESGMPNNRFLAERTGGTYSTLKVQPAELEDSGVYFCASSQFDTGELFFGEGSRLTVL.

The chain couples TRBV19 to TRBJ1-1; no clear D gene. The V and J ends lost 5 bases and 2 bases respectively, with 12 bases between them. In germline, CDR1 is LNHDA, CDR2 SQIVND (reference sequence). The CDR3 has 14 residues. CDR3 protein: CASSSSGINTEAFF. The CDR3 coding sequence is TGTGCCAGTAGTTCATCAGGAATTAACACTGAAGCTTTCTTT.

This sequence joins TRBV4-2 and TRBJ2-7, with 11 positions matching TRBD2. The V gene end was trimmed by 1 base and the J gene end by 3 bases; junction bases not matched to a gene: 5. The CDR3 runs to 16 residues. Germline lookup yields CDR1 LGHNA and CDR2 YNFKEQ. The CDR3 DNA is TGTGCCAGCAGCCAAGTTCAGACTAGCGGGAACTACGAGCAGTACTTC. This sequence encodes CASSQVQTSGNYEQYF.

This chain links TRBV6-5 with TRBJ2-5; 12 bases agree with TRBD2. Trimming removed 7 bases from V and 7 bases from J; junction bases left unmatched: 10. CDR3 length: 15 residues. Germline-derived CDR1 and CDR2 are MNHEY and SVGAGI. The CDR3 bases are TGTGCCAGCATGCAGACTAGCGGGAGCTGGGGGACCCAGTACTTC. This sequence encodes CASMQTSGSWGTQYF.

The gene calls are TRBV5-1 and TRBJ2-3, with 10 bases fitting TRBD1. CDR3 length equals 16 residues. The V and J ends lost 1 base and 4 bases, in that order; junction bases with no gene match: 6. Germline V CDR1 and CDR2: SGHRS, YFSETQ. As DNA, the CDR3 is TGCGCCAGCAGCTTGAACCGGGACAGGGGCTCAGATACGCAGTATTTT. Residues: CASSLNRDRGSDTQYF.

In this sample, this clonotype turned up once. The chain couples TRBV6-1 to TRBJ2-1, with 12 bases matching TRBD2. The CDR3 extends over 16 amino acids. The germline gives CDR1 MNHNS, CDR2 SASEGT. V shed 5 bases, J shed 6 bases, and the junction held 8 bases outside the gene matches. The CDR3 DNA reads TGTGCCAGCAGTCCCCCGACTAGCGGGAGCCCCAATGAGCAGTTCTTC. Its protein product is CASSPPTSGSPNEQFF.

This chain uses TRBV20-1 with TRBJ2-7, with D possibly being TRBD2 (5 bases). The CDR3 sequence is 13 residues long. Germline-derived CDR1 and CDR2 are DFQATT and SNEGSKA (reference sequence). V dropped 6 bases and J dropped 6 bases, with 18 bases sitting between them. CDR3 sequence: CSAPSPGISEQYF. CDR3 nucleotides: TGCAGTGCCCCCTCGCCGGGGATTTCCGAGCAGTACTTC.

This chain uses TRBV28 with TRBJ2-4; 10 bases agree with TRBD1. The germline gives CDR1 MDHEN, CDR2 SYDVKM. The CDR3 loop spans 16 amino acids. Trimming at V came to 6 bases and at J to 2 bases, leaving 7 bases not matched to a gene. The CDR3 DNA reads as TGTGCCAGCAGGACGACAGGGGGCGCTCCCAAAAACATTCAGTACTTC. Protein: CASRTTGGAPKNIQYF.

V is TRBV5-6 and J is TRBJ1-2; 7 bases agree with TRBD1. Germline V gives CDR1 SGHDT, CDR2 YYEEEE. Losses at the gene ends were 0 bases for V and 11 bases for J; bases not matched to a gene: 4. This CDR3 is 12 amino acids long. Here the CDR3 DNA reads TGTGCCAGCAGCTTGGTGACAGGGCGGTACACCTTC. Translating gives CASSLVTGRYTF. Full variable domain (outside the CDR3, taken from reference TRBV5-6 and TRBJ1-2): DAGVTQSPTHLIKTRGQQVTLRCSPKSGHDTVSWYQQALGQGPQFIFQYYEEEERQRGNFPDRFSGHQFPNYSSELNVNALLLGDSALYLCASSLVTGRYTFGSGTRLTVV.